The 28 T cell receptor beta chains below all came from one sample that was sequenced in a study of early T cells in non-severe SARS-CoV-2 infection. In TCRdb, the 5' RACE reads were re-called with MiXCR into one record per CDR3 protein. Of about 46,000 distinct CDR3 sequences listed, approximately 8.5% were seen once; the top ten hold about 15%. The material sequenced was whole blood. These receptors were obtained from an adult who was a healthcare worker with PCR-confirmed SARS-CoV-2 infection or an uninfected control (not recorded which).

This clonotype was recorded many times. The V call is TRBV20-1, the J call TRBJ2-3; 10 bases are a match to TRBD2. Germline V gives CDR1 DFQATT, CDR2 SNEGSKA (reference sequence). The CDR3 sequence is 14 residues long. V gave up 6 bases and J gave up 2 bases; unmatched junction bases: 5. CDR3 DNA: TGCAGTGCCATTCTAGCGGGAGCCACAGATACGCAGTATTTT. Protein: CSAILAGATDTQYF.

In this sample, this clonotype turned up many times. J is TRBJ2-1 and V is TRBV30; unclear D gene. There are 17 residues in the CDR3. V lost 2 bases, J lost 0 bases, and 17 bases lay in between. CDR1 GTSNPN and CDR2 SVGIG come from the germline V gene (reference sequence). The chain's CDR3 is CAWSLRGWDRSYNEQFF. The DNA for the CDR3 is TGTGCCTGGAGTCTCCGAGGCTGGGATCGCTCCTACAATGAGCAGTTCTTC.

This clonotype was recorded a few times. This rearrangement joins TRBV18 to TRBJ2-3; TRBD2 aligns across 8 bases. Losses at the gene ends were 3 bases for V and 2 bases for J; bases not matched to a gene: 4. Looked up from germline, CDR1 is KGHSH and CDR2 is LQKENI. The length of the CDR3 is 15 residues. Here the CDR3 reads CASSPRTSPTDTQYF. The CDR3 DNA is TGTGCCAGCTCACCCAGGACTAGCCCCACAGATACGCAGTATTTT.

This clonotype was seen a few times. The chain couples TRBV4-1 to TRBJ2-7, with a weak D call TRBD2 (6 bases). This CDR3 is 16 amino acids long. Germline CDR1 is MGHRA and CDR2 is YSYEKL. Trimming removed 1 base at V and 0 bases at J, with 13 bases between. The CDR3 bases are TGCGCCAGCAGCCAAGGGCCGGGACTTCTCTCCTACGAGCAGTACTTC. Its translation: CASSQGPGLLSYEQYF.

Here the CDR3 DNA reads TGTGCCAGCAGCCTTACAGGGGGTAACGAGCAGTACTTC. Protein: CASSLTGGNEQYF. V gene TRBV5-5 combines with J gene TRBJ2-7; 8 bases align to TRBD1. This CDR3 contains 13 residues. CDR1 is SGHKS, CDR2 YYEKEE, per germline (reference sequence). V lost 4 bases, J lost 5 bases, and 5 bases stayed unmatched.

A remark on this clonotype: Lacking the conserved final phenylalanine or tryptophan, this CDR3 likely reflects a read error. The chain recombines TRBV5-1 with TRBJ1-4; a weak D match, TRBD1 (5 bases). Germline assignment: CDR1 SGHRS and CDR2 YFSETQ. The CDR3 runs to 15 residues. V was pared by 0 bases and J by 7 bases, with 13 bases between. CDR3: CASSLGRGFPEKLFS. CDR3 sequence (DNA): TGCGCCAGCAGCTTGGGGAGGGGCTTTCCTGAAAAACTGTTTTCT.

This clonotype was seen many times. The gene calls are TRBV7-6 and TRBJ2-1; TRBD2 agrees at 10 bases. J was trimmed by 12 bases and V by 4 bases; bases with no gene match: 15. CDR1 and CDR2 (germline): SGHVS, FNYEAQ. The CDR3 loop spans 16 amino acids. The CDR3 nucleotides are TGTGCCAGCAGCTCGCGACTAGCGGGCCTGGGTCGGGGGCAGTTCTTC. Protein product: CASSSRLAGLGRGQFF.

This clonotype turned up a few times. The V call is TRBV6-6, the J call TRBJ2-5; no clear D gene. Germline assignment: CDR1 MNHNY and CDR2 SVGAGI (reference sequence). The CDR3 has 12 amino acids. The V end was cut by 10 bases, the J end by 0 bases, with 9 bases between. The CDR3 DNA follows: TGTGCCACTTCGACACACCAAGAGACCCAGTACTTC. Residues: CATSTHQETQYF.

The chain is built from TRBV9 and TRBJ1-2; D is unclear. With 0 bases removed from V and 3 bases from J, the gap between germline ends came to 6 bases. The CDR3 totals 13 residues. CDR1 is SGDLS and CDR2 is YYNGEE in the germline V gene. CDR3 sequence: CASSVVPDYGYTF. DNA for the CDR3: TGTGCCAGCAGCGTAGTTCCAGACTATGGCTACACCTTC.

This clonotype was detected ten times or more. V gene TRBV6-2 or TRBV6-3 combines with J gene TRBJ1-2; D gene uncertain. V was cut by 2 bases and J by 2 bases, with 12 bases left in between. This CDR3 spans 15 amino acids. Germline CDR1 and CDR2: MNHEY and SVGEGT. The CDR3 loop reads CASSYLSSSNYGYTF. CDR3 in DNA: TGTGCCAGCAGTTACCTAAGTAGCAGCAACTATGGCTACACCTTC.

This clonotype has at least ten counts. The chain employs TRBV6-5 and TRBJ1-2; TRBD1 agrees at 7 bases. After removal of 6 bases from V and 6 bases from J, the junction contained 10 bases not matched to a gene. The CDR3 covers 14 residues. Germline CDR1 MNHEY, CDR2 SVGAGI. CDR3 protein: CASRMTGSRDGYTF. CDR3 in DNA: TGTGCCAGCAGGATGACAGGGAGTCGGGATGGCTACACCTTC.

This clonotype was seen at least ten times. CDR3 sequence (DNA): TGCGCCAGCAGTGGGACTAGCAGACGGGGTGTCGGGGAGCTGTTTTTT. Protein sequence: CASSGTSRRGVGELFF. This chain joins TRBV10-2 and TRBJ2-2; 8 bases are a match to TRBD2. CDR3 length: 16 amino acids. CDR1 WSHSY and CDR2 SAAADI come from the germline V gene. J was trimmed by 7 bases and V by 4 bases; bases with no gene match: 11.

This clonotype was seen a few times. This chain uses TRBV4-1 with TRBJ2-3; 9 bases align to TRBD2. The trim removed 7 bases at V and 1 base at J, leaving 9 bases unmatched. Germline V gene lookup returns CDR1 MGHRA and CDR2 YSYEKL. This CDR3 region has 16 residues. In DNA form, the CDR3 reads TGCGCCAGCACAGCGGGAGGCGGTGTGGGCACAGATACGCAGTATTTT. Amino acid sequence: CASTAGGGVGTDTQYF.

This clonotype was detected only a few times. The rearrangement uses TRBV9 and TRBJ1-1; D is ambiguous. This CDR3 has 15 residues. With 0 bases removed from V and 1 base from J, the gap between germline ends came to 10 bases. Per the germline V gene, CDR1 is SGDLS and CDR2 is YYNGEE. This chain's CDR3 is CASSVGVVANTEAFF. In nucleotides, the CDR3 is TGTGCCAGCAGCGTAGGGGTCGTGGCGAACACTGAAGCTTTCTTT.

This clonotype was observed many times. This CDR3 is CASRRTSGRMNEQFF. The CDR3 nucleotides are TGTGCCAGCAGACGGACTAGCGGGAGAATGAATGAGCAGTTCTTC. The chain couples TRBV28 to TRBJ2-1; 13 positions match TRBD2. Germline CDR1 and CDR2: MDHEN and SYDVKM. V trimming: 6 bases; J trimming: 7 bases; junction bases outside the gene matches: 6. This CDR3 contains 15 residues.

This clonotype was picked up many times. This chain connects TRBV12-3 or TRBV12-4 to TRBJ1-1, with D perhaps TRBD1 (5 bases). This CDR3 comprises 14 residues. The V end was cut by 3 bases, the J end by 5 bases, with 13 bases between. The CDR3 is CASSFGGLGTEAFF. The CDR3 DNA sequence: TGTGCCAGCAGTTTCGGGGGACTGGGGACTGAAGCTTTCTTT.

Regarding this clonotype: One end of the junction varies from germline; a read error may be responsible. The chain joins TRBV28 to TRBJ2-1; tentatively, D is TRBD2 (6 bases). CDR1 and CDR2 (germline): MDHEN, SYDVKM. The length of the CDR3 is 14 residues. This CDR3 is CASSLAGKVNEQLF. The CDR3 DNA reads TGTGCCAGCAGTTTAGCGGGAAAAGTCAATGAGCAGCTCTTC.

The rearrangement joins TRBV20-1 to TRBJ2-7, with 7 nucleotides matching TRBD2. Trimming cost V 4 bases and J 6 bases; bases outside gene matches: 15. In germline, CDR1 is DFQATT, CDR2 SNEGSKA (reference sequence). The CDR3 spans 15 residues. CDR3 residues: CSAKGLGEGLGEQYF. CDR3 DNA sequence: TGCAGTGCTAAGGGATTGGGGGAGGGCCTCGGCGAGCAGTACTTC.

This clonotype appeared a few times. The chain combines TRBV5-1 with TRBJ2-5, with D perhaps TRBD2 (5 bases). Trimming took off 4 bases at V and 5 bases at J, with 9 bases between the two ends. The CDR3 length is 12 residues. Germline loops: CDR1 SGHRS, CDR2 YFSETQ. CDR3 protein: CASSTRGETQYF. The CDR3 nucleotides read TGCGCCAGCAGCACCCGCGGGGAGACCCAGTACTTC.

This clonotype was seen at least ten times. V and J are TRBV29-1 and TRBJ2-1; tentative D call: TRBD1 (5 bases). Germline assignment: CDR1 SQVTM and CDR2 ANQGSEA. This CDR3 contains 15 residues. V was cut by 3 bases and J by 1 base, with 13 bases left in between. The CDR3 region is CSVDRVGVSYNEQFF. The CDR3 DNA follows: TGCAGCGTTGACAGGGTTGGTGTATCCTACAATGAGCAGTTCTTC.

This clonotype appeared many times. This chain joins TRBV9 and TRBJ2-3; D possibly corresponds to TRBD2 (6 bases). This CDR3 is built from 18 residues. The germline V gene has CDR1 SGDLS and CDR2 YYNGEE. With 2 bases removed from V and 1 base from J, the gap between germline ends came to 20 bases. CDR3 sequence (DNA): TGTGCCAGCAGCGTGGCCCGTTCCGGGGGACTCCGCACAGATACGCAGTATTTT. It specifies CASSVARSGGLRTDTQYF.

The chain joins TRBV19 to TRBJ2-2, with unresolved D. Germline CDR1 reads LNHDA; CDR2 reads SQIVND (reference sequence). The CDR3 consists of 14 residues. V was trimmed by 3 bases and J by 1 base, leaving 6 bases between them. The CDR3 sequence: CASSMIGNTGELFF. The CDR3 coding sequence is TGTGCCAGTAGTATGATCGGGAACACCGGGGAGCTGTTTTTT. The entire variable domain, with the rest obtained from reference TRBV19 and TRBJ2-2, is as follows: DGGITQSPKYLFRKEGQNVTLSCEQNLNHDAMYWYRQDPGQGLRLIYYSQIVNDFQKGDIAEGYSVSREKKESFPLTVTSAQKNPTAFYLCASSMIGNTGELFFGEGSRLTVL.

This clonotype was seen ten or more times. CDR3 region: CASHDIRDTQYF. The CDR3 nucleotides read TGTGCCAGCCACGATATAAGAGATACGCAGTATTTT. The chain has TRBV7-9 and TRBJ2-3; D not resolved. Germline lookup yields CDR1 SEHNR and CDR2 FQNEAQ (reference sequence). The CDR3 consists of 12 residues. Trimming took off 8 bases at V and 5 bases at J, with 11 bases between the two ends.

This clonotype was observed a handful of times. The V call is TRBV12-3 or TRBV12-4, the J call TRBJ2-1; 12 nucleotides match TRBD2. V shed 1 base, J shed 8 bases, and the junction held 6 bases outside the gene matches. CDR3 size: 16 residues. Here the CDR3 DNA reads TGTGCCAGCAGTTTAGGTCCTAGCGGGAGGGCGCATGAGCAGTTCTTC. This gives the protein CASSLGPSGRAHEQFF.

As to this clonotype: A much larger clone sits a single nucleotide away, making a read error possible. The rearrangement uses TRBV28 and TRBJ1-1, with a weak D call TRBD1 (5 bases). This CDR3 has 11 amino acids. Germline V gene sequence: CDR1 MDHEN, CDR2 SYDVKM. CDR3 in amino acids: CTSSFQGEAFF. The CDR3, as DNA: TGTACCAGCAGTTTCCAGGGTGAAGCTTTCTTT.

CDR3 DNA: TGCGCCAGCAGCTTCTCCCCACATCGGTACAATGAGCAGTTCTTC. Translated, it gives CASSFSPHRYNEQFF. V gene TRBV5-1 combines with J gene TRBJ2-1; D ambiguous. Germline V gives CDR1 SGHRS, CDR2 YFSETQ. The CDR3 consists of 15 residues. Trimming removed 2 bases from V and 4 bases from J, with 13 bases in between.

The chain has TRBV29-1 and TRBJ2-7, with TRBD2 matching 8 bases. The V segment lost 6 bases and the J segment 4 bases; nucleotides outside the gene matches: 8. The CDR3 consists of 13 residues. Germline V lookup: CDR1 SQVTM, CDR2 ANQGSEA. For the CDR3, the DNA is TGCAGCGTCAACTCGGGACTAGGATACGAGCAGTACTTC. This encodes CSVNSGLGYEQYF.

J is TRBJ1-4 and V is TRBV28; 9 nucleotides line up with TRBD1. Germline V gives CDR1 MDHEN, CDR2 SYDVKM. V gave up 3 bases and J gave up 15 bases; unmatched junction bases: 5. This CDR3 is built from 12 residues. The DNA of the CDR3 is TGTGCCAGCAGTTTTGGACAGGGGTTTTTGTTTTTT. It is translated as CASSFGQGFLFF.